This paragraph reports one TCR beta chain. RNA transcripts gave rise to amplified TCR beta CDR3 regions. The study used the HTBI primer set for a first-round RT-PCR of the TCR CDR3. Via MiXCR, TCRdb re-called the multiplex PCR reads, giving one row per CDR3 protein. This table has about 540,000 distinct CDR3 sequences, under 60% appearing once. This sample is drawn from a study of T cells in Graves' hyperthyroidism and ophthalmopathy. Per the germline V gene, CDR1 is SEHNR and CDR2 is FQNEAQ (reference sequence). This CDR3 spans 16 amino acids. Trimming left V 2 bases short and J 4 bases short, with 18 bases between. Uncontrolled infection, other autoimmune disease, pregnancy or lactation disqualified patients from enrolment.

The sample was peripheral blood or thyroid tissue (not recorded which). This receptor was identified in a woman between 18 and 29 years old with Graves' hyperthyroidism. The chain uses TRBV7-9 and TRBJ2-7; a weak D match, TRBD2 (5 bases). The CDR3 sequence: CASSLFVPSSEYEQYF. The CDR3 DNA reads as TGTGCCAGCAGCTTATTTGTCCCTAGCTCTGAGTACGAGCAGTACTTC.